Listed here are 18 T cell receptor beta chains from one sample, sequenced in a study of blood T cell repertoires in COVID-19. Clones were sequenced by immunoSEQ multiplex PCR, and TCRdb holds only the in-frame ones, with some missing. The sample records approximately 500,000 clones, approximately 89% being singletons. The sequencing sample was made of peripheral blood. The receptors here all came from a man younger than 35 with COVID-19, enrolled during active disease.

A word on this clone: Other DNA variants within this sample encode the same CDR3. The V call is TRBV7-9, the J call TRBJ1-1; 8 bases agree with TRBD1. Germline trimming cut 3 bases from V and 2 bases from J; bases unmatched to any gene: 2. The CDR3 is 14 residues long. Germline assignment: CDR1 SEHNR and CDR2 FQNEAQ (reference sequence). The CDR3 loop reads CASSLGTGNTEAFF. Written as DNA, the CDR3 is TGTGCCAGCAGCTTGGGGACAGGCAACACTGAAGCTTTCTTT.

CDR3 in amino acids: CASSLQQAGKNIQYF. The CDR3 DNA follows: TGTGCCAGCAGCTTGCAACAGGCCGGCAAAAACATTCAGTACTTC. This chain joins TRBV5-4 and TRBJ2-4; possibly TRBD1 for D (5 bases). Trimming removed 1 base from V and 3 bases from J, with 11 bases in between. The germline gives CDR1 SGHNT, CDR2 YYREEE (reference sequence). The CDR3 is 15 residues long.

This clone was counted between two and nine times. The J gene is TRBJ2-2, the V gene TRBV11-2; tentative D call: TRBD1 (5 bases). The CDR3 extends over 17 amino acids. Between the trimmed V and J ends, which lost 5 bases and 1 base, there was a span of 17 bases. Germline CDR1 reads SGHAT; CDR2 reads FQNNGV. The CDR3 nucleotides are TGTGCCAGCAGCCAGCCCGCTAGGGGCGTGAACACCGGGGAGCTGTTTTTT. It codes for CASSQPARGVNTGELFF.

This chain uses TRBV19 with TRBJ1-1, with D possibly TRBD1 on 5 matching bases. Trimming left V 6 bases short and J 6 bases short, with 32 bases between. The CDR3 is 19 amino acids. Germline values: CDR1 LNHDA, CDR2 SQIVND (reference sequence). The CDR3 sequence: CASSWLLRPRVGLGAEAFF. CDR3 bases: TGTGCCAGTAGCTGGTTACTCAGGCCTCGAGTGGGACTGGGCGCTGAAGCTTTCTTT.

The CDR3 sequence is CASKPNRDRNTIYF. CDR3 nucleotides: TGTGCCAGCAAGCCGAACAGGGATCGAAACACCATATATTTT. This sequence joins TRBV11-3 and TRBJ1-3, with D tentatively TRBD1 (6 bases). Trimming took 7 bases from V and 5 from J, leaving 15 bases between them. The length of the CDR3 is 14 residues. Germline loops: CDR1 SGHNT, CDR2 YENEEA.

The chain joins TRBV19 to TRBJ1-1; D ambiguous. Germline V lookup: CDR1 LNHDA, CDR2 SQIVND (reference sequence). This CDR3 has 12 amino acids. The ends were cut back, 10 bases at V and 1 base at J, with 10 bases in the middle. CDR3 coding DNA: TGTGCCACCCTAGCGGCGAACACTGAAGCTTTCTTT. Its translation is CATLAANTEAFF.

The chain is built from TRBV10-2 and TRBJ1-5; D gene ambiguous. The V gene lost 3 bases and the J gene lost 0 bases, with 15 bases spanning the gap. Germline CDR1 WSHSY, CDR2 SAAADI. CDR3 length equals 17 residues. The CDR3: CASSELTVTNSNQPQHF. The DNA of the CDR3 is TGCGCCAGCAGTGAATTAACAGTGACGAATAGCAATCAGCCCCAGCATTTT.

This rearrangement joins TRBV5-6 to TRBJ2-2, with D possibly matching TRBD1 (6 bases). Trimming took off 4 bases at V and 2 bases at J, with 12 bases between the two ends. Germline CDR1 and CDR2: SGHDT and YYEEEE. The length of the CDR3 is 15 residues. The CDR3 DNA reads as TGTGCCAGCAGCCTAGGACAGCTAAACACCGGGGAGCTGTTTTTT. This encodes CASSLGQLNTGELFF.

The chain has TRBV18 and TRBJ2-1; D might be TRBD2 (7 bases). Deletions cut 3 bases from V and 8 bases from J, with 17 bases between. CDR1 is KGHSH and CDR2 is LQKENI in the germline V gene. This CDR3 region has 15 residues. The CDR3 is CASSPSYQGRDEQFF. CDR3 coding DNA: TGTGCCAGCTCACCCTCGTATCAGGGGAGGGATGAGCAGTTCTTC.

This sequence joins TRBV4-1 and TRBJ1-5; D uncertain. Germline CDR1 is MGHRA and CDR2 is YSYEKL. This CDR3 is 15 amino acids long. V was trimmed by 2 bases and J by 2 bases, leaving 10 bases between them. CDR3 DNA sequence: TGCGCCAGCAGCCAACAACTTTCGGGCAATCAGCCCCAGCATTTT. Translation gives CASSQQLSGNQPQHF.

The gene calls are TRBV19 and TRBJ2-6; 8 bases are a match to TRBD1. With V trimmed by 4 bases and J by 3 bases, 5 bases remained unmatched. The CDR3 contains 16 residues. CDR1 and CDR2 from the germline V gene are LNHDA and SQIVND (reference sequence). CDR3 nucleotides: TGTGCCAGTAGTAGCATGACAGGGGATGGGGCCAACGTCCTGACTTTC. This translates into CASSSMTGDGANVLTF. The full variable domain, rest sourced from reference TRBV19 and TRBJ2-6, is DGGITQSPKYLFRKEGQNVTLSCEQNLNHDAMYWYRQDPGQGLRLIYYSQIVNDFQKGDIAEGYSVSREKKESFPLTVTSAQKNPTAFYLCASSSMTGDGANVLTFGAGSRLTVL.

CDR3 sequence reads: CASSPIPTRRTGRYYEQYF. The CDR3 nucleotides read TGTGCCAGCAGTCCCATACCGACTCGCAGGACAGGGAGGTACTACGAGCAGTACTTC. The chain couples TRBV6-6 to TRBJ2-7; 8 bases fit TRBD1. Germline V gene data show CDR1 as MNHNY and CDR2 as SVGAGI (reference sequence). The CDR3 spans 19 residues. The ends lost 5 bases at V and 3 bases at J; junction bases unmatched: 21.

The CDR3 coding sequence is TGTGCCAGTAGTATAATGGGACAGGGATTTACAGATACGCAGTATTTT. Translation: CASSIMGQGFTDTQYF. The rearrangement links TRBV19 to TRBJ2-3, with TRBD1 identical over 9 bases. The germline gives CDR1 LNHDA, CDR2 SQIVND (reference sequence). V was pared by 2 bases and J by 3 bases, with 6 bases of the junction left unmatched. This CDR3 is 16 amino acids long.

The chain couples TRBV9 to TRBJ2-4; maybe TRBD1 (6 bases). V was trimmed by 2 bases and J by 9 bases, leaving 15 bases between them. The CDR3 spans 14 residues. The germline V gene has CDR1 SGDLS and CDR2 YYNGEE. Here the CDR3 reads CASSVSGALGIQYF. The CDR3 coding sequence is TGTGCCAGCAGCGTCTCAGGGGCTTTGGGCATTCAGTACTTC.

The CDR3 loop is CASSLSGNRKETQYF. In DNA, the CDR3 is TGTGCCAGCAGTTTATCGGGCAACAGGAAAGAGACCCAGTACTTC. The chain links TRBV27 to TRBJ2-5, with D possibly matching TRBD1 (5 bases). With 0 bases removed from V and 3 bases from J, the gap between germline ends came to 11 bases. Germline CDR1 MNHEY, CDR2 SMNVEV (reference sequence). The CDR3 runs 15 residues.

Concerning this clone itself: Other nucleotide sequences in the sample specify the same CDR3. V usage is TRBV9 and J usage is TRBJ1-1, with TRBD1 matching 7 bases. This CDR3 has 13 residues. In germline, CDR1 is SGDLS, CDR2 YYNGEE. With 2 bases clipped from V and 3 bases from J, the junction kept 1 base outside the gene matches. CDR3 nucleotide sequence: TGTGCCAGCAGCGTCGACAGGGACACTGAAGCTTTCTTT. It codes for CASSVDRDTEAFF.

In this sample, this clone turned up a few times. The rearrangement joins TRBV19 to TRBJ1-2; D unresolved. Germline loops: CDR1 LNHDA, CDR2 SQIVND (reference sequence). The V end lost 5 bases, the J end lost 0 bases, and 7 bases lay between the germline ends. This CDR3 contains 13 residues. DNA for the CDR3: TGTGCCAGTAGTCGCAAGCCTAACTATGGCTACACCTTC. This codes for CASSRKPNYGYTF. Based on the CDR3 plus reference TRBV19 and TRBJ1-2, the full variable domain is DGGITQSPKYLFRKEGQNVTLSCEQNLNHDAMYWYRQDPGQGLRLIYYSQIVNDFQKGDIAEGYSVSREKKESFPLTVTSAQKNPTAFYLCASSRKPNYGYTFGSGTRLTVV.

The CDR3 bases are TGTGCCACCAGTGATTTGTGCGGGGGGGAACAGAATGAGCAGTTCTTC. Its protein product is CATSDLCGGEQNEQFF. The V call is TRBV24-1, the J call TRBJ2-1, with 9 nucleotides matching TRBD2. Germline CDR1 reads KGHDR; CDR2 reads SFDVKD. The CDR3 totals 16 residues. With V trimmed by 0 bases and J by 7 bases, 6 bases remained unmatched.